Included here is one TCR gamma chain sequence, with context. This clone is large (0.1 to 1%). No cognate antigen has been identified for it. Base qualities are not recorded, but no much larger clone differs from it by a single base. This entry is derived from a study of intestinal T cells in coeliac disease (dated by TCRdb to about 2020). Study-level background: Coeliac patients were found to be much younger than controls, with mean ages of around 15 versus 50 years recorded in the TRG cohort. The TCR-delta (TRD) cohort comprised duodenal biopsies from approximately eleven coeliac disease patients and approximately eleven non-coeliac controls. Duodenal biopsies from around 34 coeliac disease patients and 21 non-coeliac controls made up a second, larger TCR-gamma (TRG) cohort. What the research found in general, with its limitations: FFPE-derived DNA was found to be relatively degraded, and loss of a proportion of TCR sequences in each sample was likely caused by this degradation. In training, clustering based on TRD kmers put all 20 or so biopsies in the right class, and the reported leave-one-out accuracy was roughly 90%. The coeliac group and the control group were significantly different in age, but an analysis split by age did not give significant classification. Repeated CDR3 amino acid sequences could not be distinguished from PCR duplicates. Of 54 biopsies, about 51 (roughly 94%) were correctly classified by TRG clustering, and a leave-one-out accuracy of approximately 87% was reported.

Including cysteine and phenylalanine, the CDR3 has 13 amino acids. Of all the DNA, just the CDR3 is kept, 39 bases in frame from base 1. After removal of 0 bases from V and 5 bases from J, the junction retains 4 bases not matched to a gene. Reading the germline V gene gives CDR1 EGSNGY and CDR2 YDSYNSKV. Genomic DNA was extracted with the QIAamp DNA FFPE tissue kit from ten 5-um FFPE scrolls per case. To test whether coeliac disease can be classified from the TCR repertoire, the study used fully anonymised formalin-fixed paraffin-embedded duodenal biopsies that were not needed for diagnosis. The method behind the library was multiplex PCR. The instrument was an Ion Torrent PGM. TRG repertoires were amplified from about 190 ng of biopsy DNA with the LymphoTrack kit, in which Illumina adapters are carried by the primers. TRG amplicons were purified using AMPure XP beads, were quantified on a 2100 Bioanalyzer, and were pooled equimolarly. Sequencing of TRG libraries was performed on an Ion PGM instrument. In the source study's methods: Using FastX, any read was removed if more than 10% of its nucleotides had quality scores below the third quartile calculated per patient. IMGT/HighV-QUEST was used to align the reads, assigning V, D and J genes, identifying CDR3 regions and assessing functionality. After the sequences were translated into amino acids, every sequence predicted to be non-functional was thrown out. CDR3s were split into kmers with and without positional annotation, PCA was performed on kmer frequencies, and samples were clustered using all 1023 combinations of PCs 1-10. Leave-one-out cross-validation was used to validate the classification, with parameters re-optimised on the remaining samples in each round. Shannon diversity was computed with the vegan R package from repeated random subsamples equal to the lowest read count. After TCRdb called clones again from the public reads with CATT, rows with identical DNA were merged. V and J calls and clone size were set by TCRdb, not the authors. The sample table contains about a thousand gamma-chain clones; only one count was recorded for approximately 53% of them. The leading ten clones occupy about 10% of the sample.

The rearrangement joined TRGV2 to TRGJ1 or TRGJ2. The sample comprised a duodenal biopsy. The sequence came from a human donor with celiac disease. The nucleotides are TGTGCCACCTGGGACGGGCCGGATTATAAGAAACTCTTT. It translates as CATWDGPDYKKLF.